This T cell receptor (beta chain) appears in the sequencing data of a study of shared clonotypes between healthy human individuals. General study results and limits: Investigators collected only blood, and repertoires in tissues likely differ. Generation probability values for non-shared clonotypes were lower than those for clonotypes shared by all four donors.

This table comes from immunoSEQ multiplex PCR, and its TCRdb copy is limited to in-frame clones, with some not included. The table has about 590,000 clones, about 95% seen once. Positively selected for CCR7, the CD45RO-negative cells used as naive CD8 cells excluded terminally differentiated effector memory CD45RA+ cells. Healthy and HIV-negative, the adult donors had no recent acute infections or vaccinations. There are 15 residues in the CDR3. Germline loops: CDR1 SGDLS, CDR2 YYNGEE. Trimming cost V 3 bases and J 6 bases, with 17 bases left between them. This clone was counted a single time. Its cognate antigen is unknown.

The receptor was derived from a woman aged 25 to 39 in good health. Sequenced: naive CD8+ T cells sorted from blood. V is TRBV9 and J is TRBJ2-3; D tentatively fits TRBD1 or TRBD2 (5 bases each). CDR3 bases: TGTGCCAGCAGCGGGGGCGGCGCCTCGGGGGATACGCAGTATTTT. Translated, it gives CASSGGGASGDTQYF.